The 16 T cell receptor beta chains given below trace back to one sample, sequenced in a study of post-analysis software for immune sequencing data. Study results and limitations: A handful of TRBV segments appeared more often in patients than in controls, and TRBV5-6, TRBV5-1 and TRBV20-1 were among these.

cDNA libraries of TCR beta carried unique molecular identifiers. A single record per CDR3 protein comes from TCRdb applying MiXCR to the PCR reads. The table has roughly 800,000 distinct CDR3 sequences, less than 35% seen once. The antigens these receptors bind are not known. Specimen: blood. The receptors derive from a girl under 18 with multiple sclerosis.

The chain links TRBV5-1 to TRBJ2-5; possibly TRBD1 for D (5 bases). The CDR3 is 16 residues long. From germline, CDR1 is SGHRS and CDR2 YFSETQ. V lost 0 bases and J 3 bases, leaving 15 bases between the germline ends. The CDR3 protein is CASSLAGLSLKETQYF. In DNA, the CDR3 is TGCGCCAGCAGCTTGGCAGGGCTTTCACTAAAAGAGACCCAGTACTTC. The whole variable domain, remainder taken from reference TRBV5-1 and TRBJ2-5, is KAGVTQTPRYLIKTRGQQVTLSCSPISGHRSVSWYQQTPGQGLQFLFEYFSETQRNKGNFPGRFSGRQFSNSRSEMNVSTLELGDSALYLCASSLAGLSLKETQYFGPGTRLLVL.

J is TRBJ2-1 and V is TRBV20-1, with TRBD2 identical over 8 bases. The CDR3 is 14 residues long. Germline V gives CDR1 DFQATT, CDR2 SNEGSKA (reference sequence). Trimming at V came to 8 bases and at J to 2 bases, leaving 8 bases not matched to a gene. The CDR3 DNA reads TGCAGTCCAGTCTGGCGGGGGGCCTACAATGAGCAGTTCTTC. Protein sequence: CSPVWRGAYNEQFF.

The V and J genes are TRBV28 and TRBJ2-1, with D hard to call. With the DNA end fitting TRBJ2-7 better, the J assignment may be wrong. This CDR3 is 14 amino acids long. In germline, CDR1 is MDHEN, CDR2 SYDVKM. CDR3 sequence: CASSPRIGGYEQYF. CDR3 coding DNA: TGTGCCAGCAGTCCACGGATCGGCGGCTACGAGCAGTACTTC.

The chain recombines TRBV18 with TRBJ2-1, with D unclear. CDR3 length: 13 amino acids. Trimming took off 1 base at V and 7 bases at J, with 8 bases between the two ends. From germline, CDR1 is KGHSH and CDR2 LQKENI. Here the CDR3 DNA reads TGTGCCAGCTCACCACGGCAATTTAATGAGCAGTTCTTC. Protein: CASSPRQFNEQFF.

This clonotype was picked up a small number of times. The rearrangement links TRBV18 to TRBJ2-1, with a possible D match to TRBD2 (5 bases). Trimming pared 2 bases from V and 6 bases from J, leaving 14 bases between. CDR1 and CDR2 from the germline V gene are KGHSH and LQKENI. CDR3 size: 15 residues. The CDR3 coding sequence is TGTGCCAGCTCACCAAATAGCGTACTGCCCAATGAGCAGTTCTTC. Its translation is CASSPNSVLPNEQFF.

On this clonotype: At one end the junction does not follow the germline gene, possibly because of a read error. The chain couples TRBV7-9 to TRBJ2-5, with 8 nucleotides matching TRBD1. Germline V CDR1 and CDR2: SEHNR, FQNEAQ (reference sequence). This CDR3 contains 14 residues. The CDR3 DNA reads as TGTGTCAGCAGGAAGGACAGGGACCAAGAGACCCAGTACTTC. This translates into CVSRKDRDQETQYF.

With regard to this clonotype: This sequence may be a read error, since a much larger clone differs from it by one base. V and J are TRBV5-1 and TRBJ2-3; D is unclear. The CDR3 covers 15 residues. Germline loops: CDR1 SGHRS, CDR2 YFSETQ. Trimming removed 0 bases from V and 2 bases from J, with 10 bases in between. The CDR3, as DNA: TGCGCCAGCAGCTTGGGTGCGACCACCACAGATACGCAGTATTTT. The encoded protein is CASSLGATTTDTQYF.

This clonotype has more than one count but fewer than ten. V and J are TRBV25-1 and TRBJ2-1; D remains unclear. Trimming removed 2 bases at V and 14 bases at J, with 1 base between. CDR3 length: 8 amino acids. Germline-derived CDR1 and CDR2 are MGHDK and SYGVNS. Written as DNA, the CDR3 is TGTGCCAGCAGTGAAGAGTTCTTC. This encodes CASSEEFF.

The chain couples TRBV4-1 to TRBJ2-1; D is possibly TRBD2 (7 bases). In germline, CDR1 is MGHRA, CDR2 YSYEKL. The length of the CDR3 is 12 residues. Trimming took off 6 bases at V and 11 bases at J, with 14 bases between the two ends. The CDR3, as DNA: TGCGCCAGCAGTCCAAGGGGGGGTCAGCAGTTCTTC. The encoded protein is CASSPRGGQQFF.

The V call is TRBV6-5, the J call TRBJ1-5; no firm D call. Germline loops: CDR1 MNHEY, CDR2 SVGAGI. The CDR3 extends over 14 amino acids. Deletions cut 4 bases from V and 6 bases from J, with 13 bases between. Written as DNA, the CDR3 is TGTGCCAGCAGTTTCCTCGGACGAGGTCAGCCCCAGCATTTT. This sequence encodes CASSFLGRGQPQHF.

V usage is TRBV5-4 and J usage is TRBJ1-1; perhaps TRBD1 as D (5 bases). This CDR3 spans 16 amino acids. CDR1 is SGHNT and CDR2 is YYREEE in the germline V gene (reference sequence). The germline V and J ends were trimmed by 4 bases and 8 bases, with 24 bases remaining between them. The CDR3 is CASSIETARKSREAFF. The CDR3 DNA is TGTGCCAGCAGCATAGAGACAGCCCGGAAATCAAGGGAAGCTTTCTTT. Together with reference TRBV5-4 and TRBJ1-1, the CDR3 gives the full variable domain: ETGVTQSPTHLIKTRGQQVTLRCSSQSGHNTVSWYQQALGQGPQFIFQYYREEENGRGNFPPRFSGLQFPNYSSELNVNALELDDSALYLCASSIETARKSREAFFGQGTRLTVV.

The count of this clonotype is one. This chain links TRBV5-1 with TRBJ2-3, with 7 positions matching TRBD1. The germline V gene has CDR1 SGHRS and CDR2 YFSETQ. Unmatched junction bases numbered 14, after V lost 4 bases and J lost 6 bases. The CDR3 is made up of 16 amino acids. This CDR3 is CASSPDRDRGSDTQYF. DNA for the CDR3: TGCGCCAGCAGCCCAGACCGGGACAGAGGGTCGGATACGCAGTATTTT.

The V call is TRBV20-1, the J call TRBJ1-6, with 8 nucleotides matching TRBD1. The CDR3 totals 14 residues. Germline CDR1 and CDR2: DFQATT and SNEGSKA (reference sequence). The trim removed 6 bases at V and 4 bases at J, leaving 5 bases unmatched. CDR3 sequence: CSANRQGYNSPLHF. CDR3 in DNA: TGCAGTGCCAACCGACAGGGGTATAATTCACCCCTCCACTTT.

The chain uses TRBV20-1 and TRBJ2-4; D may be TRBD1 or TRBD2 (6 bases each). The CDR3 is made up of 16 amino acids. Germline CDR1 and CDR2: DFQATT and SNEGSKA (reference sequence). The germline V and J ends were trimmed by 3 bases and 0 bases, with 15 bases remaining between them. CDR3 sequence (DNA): TGCAGTGCTAGGACCTCGGGGGCCTTAGCCAAAAACATTCAGTACTTC. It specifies CSARTSGALAKNIQYF.

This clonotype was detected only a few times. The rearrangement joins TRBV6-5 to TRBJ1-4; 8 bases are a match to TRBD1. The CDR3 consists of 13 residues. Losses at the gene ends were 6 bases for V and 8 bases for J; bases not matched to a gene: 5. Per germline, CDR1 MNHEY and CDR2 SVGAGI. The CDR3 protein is CASSPDRVEKLFF. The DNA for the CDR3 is TGTGCCAGCAGCCCGGACAGGGTGGAAAAACTGTTTTTT.

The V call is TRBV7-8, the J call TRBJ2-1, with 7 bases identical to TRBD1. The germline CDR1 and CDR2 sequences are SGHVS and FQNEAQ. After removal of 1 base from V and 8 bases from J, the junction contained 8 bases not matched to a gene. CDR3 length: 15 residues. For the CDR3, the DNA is TGTGCCAGCAGCTTAGACAGGGGCGCTGCGTATGAGCAGTTCTTC. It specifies CASSLDRGAAYEQFF. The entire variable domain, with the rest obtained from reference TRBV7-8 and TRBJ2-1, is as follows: GAGVSQSPRYKVAKRGQDVALRCDPISGHVSLFWYQQALGQGPEFLTYFQNEAQLDKSGLPSDRFFAERPEGSVSTLKIQRTQQEDSAVYLCASSLDRGAAYEQFFGPGTRLTVL.